Given below is one TCR beta chain in context. CDR1 and CDR2 from the germline V gene are SGHAT and FQNNGV. The CDR3 length is 16 residues. V was trimmed by 7 bases and J by 2 bases, leaving 19 bases between them. This record belongs to a study of blood T cell repertoires in COVID-19. Sequencing was performed with immunoSEQ multiplex PCR; in TCRdb, only in-frame clones are kept and a portion is missing. The sample comprises over 200,000 clones, approximately 84% of which are singletons, and around a tenth rests with the top ten. This receptor was obtained from a man aged 45-60 years with COVID-19, enrolled during active disease. The sample consisted of peripheral blood. The chain uses TRBV11-2 and TRBJ2-3, with TRBD1 as a possible D gene (5 bases). CDR3 sequence (DNA): TGTGCCAGCACCCTACGCGGACAAGCGATCACAGATACGCAGTATTTT. Its translation: CASTLRGQAITDTQYF. Full variable domain (outside the CDR3, taken from reference TRBV11-2 and TRBJ2-3): EAGVAQSPRYKIIEKRQSVAFWCNPISGHATLYWYQQILGQGPKLLIQFQNNGVVDDSQLPKDRFSAERLKGVDSTLKIQPAKLEDSAVYLCASTLRGQAITDTQYFGPGTRLTVL.